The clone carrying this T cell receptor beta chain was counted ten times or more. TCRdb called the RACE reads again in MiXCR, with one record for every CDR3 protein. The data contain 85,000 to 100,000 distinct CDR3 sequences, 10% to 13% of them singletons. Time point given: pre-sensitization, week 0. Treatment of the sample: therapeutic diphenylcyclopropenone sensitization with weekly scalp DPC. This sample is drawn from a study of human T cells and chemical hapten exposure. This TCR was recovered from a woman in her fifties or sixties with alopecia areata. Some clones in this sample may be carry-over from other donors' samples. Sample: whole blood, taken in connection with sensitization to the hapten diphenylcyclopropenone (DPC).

As DNA, the CDR3 is TGTGCCAGCAGTGGGGACCCACCTCAGCCCCAGCATTTT. It encodes CASSGDPPQPQHF. This chain joins TRBV2 and TRBJ1-5, with D possibly TRBD1 on 5 matching bases. Looked up from germline, CDR1 is SNHLY and CDR2 is FYNNEI. The V gene lost 4 bases and the J gene lost 6 bases, with 10 bases spanning the gap. The CDR3 contains 13 residues. Together with reference TRBV2 and TRBJ1-5, the CDR3 gives the full variable domain: EPEVTQTPSHQVTQMGQEVILRCVPISNHLYFYWYRQILGQKVEFLVSFYNNEISEKSEIFDDQFSVERPDGSNFTLKIRSTKLEDSAMYFCASSGDPPQPQHFGDGTRLSIL.